These 3 T cell receptor beta chains came from one sample sequenced in a study of T-cell reconstitution after alpha-beta-depleted transplantation in children. For TCRbeta, the library was prepared with unique molecular identifiers. MiXCR was run by TCRdb on the PCR reads, yielding one entry per CDR3 protein. Of about 98,000 distinct CDR3 sequences in the sample, about 22% were seen once. The material sequenced was PBMCs, taken before TCRalphabeta/CD19-depleted stem cell transplant. Every receptor here comes from a boy between 2 and 10 years old with acute lymphoblastic leukemia, due to receive a stem cell transplant.

In its sample, this clonotype was seen a few times. The chain is built from TRBV11-1 and TRBJ1-4, with 10 bases aligning to TRBD1. Germline CDR1 and CDR2: SGHAT and FQDESV (reference sequence). Germline trimming cut 5 bases from V and 7 bases from J; bases unmatched to any gene: 10. This CDR3 is 16 amino acids long. The CDR3 nucleotides are TGTGCCAGCAGCGCAATTCCGGGACAGGGGAGTGAAAAACTGTTTTTT. Translating it yields CASSAIPGQGSEKLFF.

The chain joins TRBV27 to TRBJ2-7; the D is unclear. Per the germline V gene, CDR1 is MNHEY and CDR2 is SMNVEV (reference sequence). This CDR3 is built from 13 residues. Trimming took 6 bases from V and 6 from J, leaving 15 bases between them. The CDR3 region is CASRGYPASEQYF. The CDR3 region has the DNA TGTGCCAGCAGAGGGTACCCAGCATCCGAGCAGTACTTC.

This chain joins TRBV28 and TRBJ2-1, with D hard to call. The V and J ends lost 11 bases and 10 bases respectively, with 21 bases between them. The CDR3 consists of 13 residues. Germline CDR1 MDHEN, CDR2 SYDVKM. The CDR3 spells CAVGPNHQREQFF. CDR3 nucleotides: TGTGCCGTGGGCCCAAACCACCAACGGGAGCAGTTCTTC.